The clone carrying this TCR beta chain was observed a handful of times. This entry comes from a study of T cells in Graves' hyperthyroidism and ophthalmopathy. Germline V CDR1 and CDR2: DFQATT, SNEGSKA (reference sequence). Trimming cost V 0 bases and J 7 bases, with 12 bases left between them. This CDR3 has 13 amino acids. RNA transcripts gave rise to amplified TCR beta CDR3 regions. Researchers ran a first-round RT-PCR on the TCR CDR3 using the HTBI primer set. Each CDR3 protein gets one entry after TCRdb re-called the multiplex PCR reads with MiXCR. The sample includes around 390,000 distinct CDR3 sequences, roughly 15% of them seen just once.

This clonotype was obtained from a woman aged 25 to 39 with Graves' ophthalmopathy. The chain is built from TRBV20-1 and TRBJ1-2; unclear D gene. Sample: blood. The CDR3 reads CSARDRGSRGYTF. The CDR3 DNA reads as TGCAGTGCTAGAGATCGGGGTTCGCGTGGCTACACCTTC.